The text below deals with one T cell receptor (beta chain). This sample stems from a study of blood T cell repertoires in COVID-19. Study details: COVID-19 samples from acute and convalescent phases originated in the United States, Italy and Spain. T cells, B-cell-depleted T cells, or PBMCs provided the cDNA or gDNA that served as material.

V was pared by 2 bases and J by 2 bases, with 9 bases of the junction left unmatched. There are 17 residues in the CDR3. Germline V gene lookup returns CDR1 MNHEY and CDR2 SVGEGT. Authors' data handling: Estimated nucleated cell counts came from reference gene primer amplification. The method was immunoSEQ multiplex PCR; TCRdb's version includes in-frame clones alone and lacks a portion of them. V and J calls and clone size are copied from that table; D and trimming were computed from the DNA. The sample yields approximately 130,000 clones, under 85% seen once. The V gene is TRBV6-2 or TRBV6-3, the J gene TRBJ2-1; 7 nucleotides agree with TRBD1. The sequenced sample consisted of peripheral blood. The sequence came from a man aged 40-49 years with active or convalescent COVID-19. The CDR3 region is CASSYGASRGPYNEQFF. For the CDR3, the DNA is TGTGCCAGCAGTTACGGGGCTTCGAGGGGGCCCTACAATGAGCAGTTCTTC.